This TCR beta chain was documented in a study of blood T cell repertoires in COVID-19. Study-wide background: Spain, Italy and the United States supplied samples that represented acute and convalescent COVID-19. From T cells, B-cell-depleted T cells, or PBMCs came the material, which was cDNA or gDNA.

This CDR3 region has 13 residues. With V trimmed by 3 bases and J by 7 bases, 4 bases remained unmatched. CDR1 is SNHLY, CDR2 FYNNEI, per germline. Data came from immunoSEQ multiplex PCR; TCRdb stores just in-frame clones and leaves some out. There are almost 200,000 clones in the sample; about 89% occur only once, and over 7% lies in the top ten. The J gene is TRBJ1-1, the V gene TRBV2, with 8 bases fitting TRBD1. This receptor was identified in a young woman who had recovered from COVID-19. Sequencing was carried out using PBMCs or T cells enriched from blood (not recorded which). The CDR3 DNA reads TGTGCCAGCAGTGAGGACAGGGTCGGTGAAGCTTTCTTT. It is translated as CASSEDRVGEAFF.